The text below deals with one T cell receptor beta chain. The antigen remains unidentified. The junction departs from germline at one end; a sequencing error may be responsible. Amplification of TCR beta CDR3 regions was performed using RNA transcripts as template. Using the HTBI primer set, a first-round RT-PCR was run on the TCR CDR3. TCRdb re-derived calls from the multiplex PCR reads in MiXCR, one entry per CDR3 protein. The sample has 650,000 to 750,000 distinct CDR3 sequences, about 15% seen once. The CDR3 length is 17 residues. Germline V lookup: CDR1 MNHEY, CDR2 SMNVEV (reference sequence). This record comes from a study of T cells in Graves' hyperthyroidism and ophthalmopathy. General study findings and limits: Before onset, ophthalmopathy was predicted by the model a median roughly 6.8 months earlier.

No ophthalmopathy progression within 18 months constituted stable Graves' hyperthyroidism. Those patients with uncontrolled infection, other autoimmune disease, pregnancy or lactation were excluded. Cells are PBMCs isolated from 10 ml of fresh blood. The chain employs TRBV27 and TRBJ2-3, with 13 bases fitting TRBD2. The sequence was obtained from a woman between 18 and 29 years old with Graves' hyperthyroidism. The sample comprised blood. The CDR3 region has the DNA TGTGCCAGCAGTTCCCTCGGACTAGCGGGAGTGGGAGATACGCGGTATTTT. It translates to CASSSLGLAGVGDTRYF.